This TCR beta chain was captured by sequencing in a study of T cell repertoires in cytomegalovirus infection. Study information: Well-studied HLA-B-restricted CMV epitopes were used in the study alongside recently identified HLA-C-restricted ones. Shared public TCR beta signatures pointed to both CMV infection and a matching HLA type. Study conclusions and caveats: Adding up the frequency of public TCR beta families identified people who carried CMV plus the relevant HLA. The response measured ex vivo was dominated by TCR beta clonotypes (HLA-C-restricted and CMV-specific).

The CDR3 sequence is 13 residues long. Germline values: CDR1 MNHEY, CDR2 SVGAGI. The junction had 5 bases not matched to a gene; V was cut back by 8 bases and J by 1 base. As regards this clonotype: Its antigen is not known.

MiXCR, run by TCRdb on the reads, gives a single entry per CDR3 protein. Of hundreds of thousands of distinct CDR3 sequences in the sample, roughly 30% were seen once. The input for sequencing was cultured CD8+ T cells from PBMCs, taken from culture after CMV antigen stimulation. The V gene is TRBV6-5, the J gene TRBJ2-7; 7 bases are shared with TRBD2. This clonotype was obtained from a human donor in good health (CMV status not recorded). Some clones in this sample may be carry-over from other donors' samples. This chain's CDR3 is CASLGRGSYEQYF. The CDR3 bases are TGTGCCAGCCTTGGGAGGGGATCCTACGAGCAGTACTTC.